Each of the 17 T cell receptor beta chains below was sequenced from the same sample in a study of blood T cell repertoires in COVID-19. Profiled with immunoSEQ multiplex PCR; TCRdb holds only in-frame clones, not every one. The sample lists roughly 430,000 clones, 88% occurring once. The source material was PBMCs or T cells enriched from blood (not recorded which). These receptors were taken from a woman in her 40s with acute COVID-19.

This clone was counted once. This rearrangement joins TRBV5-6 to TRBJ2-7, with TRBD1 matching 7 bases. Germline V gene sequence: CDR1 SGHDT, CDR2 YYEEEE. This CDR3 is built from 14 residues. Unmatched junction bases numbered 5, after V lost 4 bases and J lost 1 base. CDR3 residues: CASSLRDSSYEQYF. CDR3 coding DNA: TGTGCCAGCAGCCTCCGGGACAGTTCCTACGAGCAGTACTTC.

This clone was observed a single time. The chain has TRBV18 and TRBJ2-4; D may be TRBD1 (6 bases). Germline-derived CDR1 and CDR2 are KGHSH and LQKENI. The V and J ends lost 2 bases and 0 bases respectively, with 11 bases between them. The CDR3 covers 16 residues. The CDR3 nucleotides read TGTGCCAGCTCACCATCAGGGGCACTAGCCAAAAACATTCAGTACTTC. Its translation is CASSPSGALAKNIQYF.

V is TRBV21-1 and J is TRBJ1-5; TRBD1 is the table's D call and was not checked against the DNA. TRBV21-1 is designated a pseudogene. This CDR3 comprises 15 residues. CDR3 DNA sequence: TGTGCCAGATCGACAGGGGTTTCGAGCAATCAGCCCCAGCATTTT. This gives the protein CARSTGVSSNQPQHF.

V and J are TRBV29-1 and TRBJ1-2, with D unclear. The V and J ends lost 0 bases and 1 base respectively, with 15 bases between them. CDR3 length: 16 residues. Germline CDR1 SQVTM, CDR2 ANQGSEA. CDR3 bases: TGCAGCGTTGAAGATACGGGGATATATCGTAACTATGGCTACACCTTC. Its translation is CSVEDTGIYRNYGYTF. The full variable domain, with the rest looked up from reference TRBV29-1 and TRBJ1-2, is SAVISQKPSRDICQRGTSLTIQCQVDSQVTMMFWYRQQPGQSLTLIATANQGSEATYESGFVIDKFPISRPNLTFSTLTVSNMSPEDSSIYLCSVEDTGIYRNYGYTFGSGTRLTVV.

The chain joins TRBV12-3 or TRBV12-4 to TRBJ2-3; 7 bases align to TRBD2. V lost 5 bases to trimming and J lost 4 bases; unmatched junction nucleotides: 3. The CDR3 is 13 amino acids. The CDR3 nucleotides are TGTGCCAGCAGTCAGGGAGGGTCAGATACGCAGTATTTT. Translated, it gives CASSQGGSDTQYF.

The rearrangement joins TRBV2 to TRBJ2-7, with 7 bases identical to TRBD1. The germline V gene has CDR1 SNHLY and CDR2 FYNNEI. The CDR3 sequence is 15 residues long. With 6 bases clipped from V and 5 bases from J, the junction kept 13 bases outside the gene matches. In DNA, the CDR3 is TGTGCCAGCAGGATGACAGGGATGGTTGCTGACGAGCAGTACTTC. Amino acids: CASRMTGMVADEQYF.

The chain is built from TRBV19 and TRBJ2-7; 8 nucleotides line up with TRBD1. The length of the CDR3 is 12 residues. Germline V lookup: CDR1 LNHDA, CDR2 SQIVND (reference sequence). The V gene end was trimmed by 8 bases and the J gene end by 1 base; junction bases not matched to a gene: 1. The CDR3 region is CASGDRSYEQYF. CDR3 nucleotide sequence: TGTGCCAGTGGGGACAGGTCCTACGAGCAGTACTTC.

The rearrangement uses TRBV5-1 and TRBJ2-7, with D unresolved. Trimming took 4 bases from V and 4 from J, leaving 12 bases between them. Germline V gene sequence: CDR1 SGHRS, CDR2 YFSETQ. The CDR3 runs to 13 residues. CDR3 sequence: CASSNPPGYEQYF. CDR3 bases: TGCGCCAGCAGCAACCCCCCCGGTTACGAGCAGTACTTC.

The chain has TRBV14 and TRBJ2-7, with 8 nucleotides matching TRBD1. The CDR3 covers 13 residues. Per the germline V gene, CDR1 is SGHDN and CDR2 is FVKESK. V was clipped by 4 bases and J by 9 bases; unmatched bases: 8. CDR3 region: CASSRGRTGPQYF. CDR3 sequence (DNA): TGTGCCAGCAGCCGAGGAAGGACAGGGCCGCAGTACTTC.

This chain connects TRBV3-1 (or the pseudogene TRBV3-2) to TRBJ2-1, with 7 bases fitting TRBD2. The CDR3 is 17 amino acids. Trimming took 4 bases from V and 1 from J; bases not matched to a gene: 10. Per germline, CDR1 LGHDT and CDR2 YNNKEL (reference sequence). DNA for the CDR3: TGTGCCAGCAGCCCCGACCCCGGGGGGAGGTCCTACAATGAGCAGTTCTTC. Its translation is CASSPDPGGRSYNEQFF.

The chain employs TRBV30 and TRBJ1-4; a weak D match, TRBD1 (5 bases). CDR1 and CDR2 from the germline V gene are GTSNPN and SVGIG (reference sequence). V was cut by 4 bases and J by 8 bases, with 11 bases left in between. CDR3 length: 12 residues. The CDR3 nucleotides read TGTGCCTGGATGCAGGGCTTGGAAAAACTGTTTTTT. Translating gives CAWMQGLEKLFF.

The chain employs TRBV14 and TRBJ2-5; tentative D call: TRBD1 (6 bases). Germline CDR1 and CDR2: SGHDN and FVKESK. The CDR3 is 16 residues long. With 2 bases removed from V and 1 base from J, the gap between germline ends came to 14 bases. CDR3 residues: CASSQWSRGSQETQYF. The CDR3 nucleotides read TGTGCCAGCAGCCAATGGTCCAGGGGATCCCAAGAGACCCAGTACTTC.

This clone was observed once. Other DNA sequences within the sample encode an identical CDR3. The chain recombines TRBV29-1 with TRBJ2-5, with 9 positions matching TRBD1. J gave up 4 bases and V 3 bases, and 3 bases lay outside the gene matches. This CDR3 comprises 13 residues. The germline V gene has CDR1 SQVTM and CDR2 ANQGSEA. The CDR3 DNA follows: TGCAGCGTTGACGGACAGGGGAGAGAGACCCAGTACTTC. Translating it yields CSVDGQGRETQYF.

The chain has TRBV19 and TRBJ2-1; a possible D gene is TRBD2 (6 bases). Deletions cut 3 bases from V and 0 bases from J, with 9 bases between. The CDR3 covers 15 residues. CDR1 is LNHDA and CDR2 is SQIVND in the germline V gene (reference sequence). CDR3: CASSIRGSSYNEQFF. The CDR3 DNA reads TGTGCCAGTAGTATCCGGGGGAGCTCCTACAATGAGCAGTTCTTC. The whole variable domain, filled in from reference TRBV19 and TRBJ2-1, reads DGGITQSPKYLFRKEGQNVTLSCEQNLNHDAMYWYRQDPGQGLRLIYYSQIVNDFQKGDIAEGYSVSREKKESFPLTVTSAQKNPTAFYLCASSIRGSSYNEQFFGPGTRLTVL.

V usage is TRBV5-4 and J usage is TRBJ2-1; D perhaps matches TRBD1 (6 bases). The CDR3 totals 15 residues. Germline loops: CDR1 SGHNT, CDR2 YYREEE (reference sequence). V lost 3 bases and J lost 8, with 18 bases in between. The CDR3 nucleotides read TGTGCCAGCAGCTCGACTGGACAGTCTATCGATGAGCAGTTCTTC. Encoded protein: CASSSTGQSIDEQFF.

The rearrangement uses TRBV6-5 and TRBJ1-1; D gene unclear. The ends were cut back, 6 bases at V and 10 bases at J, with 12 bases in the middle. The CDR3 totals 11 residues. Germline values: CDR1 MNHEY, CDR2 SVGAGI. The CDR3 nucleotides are TGTGCCAGCAGCCGCGGCCCTCTAGCTTTCTTT. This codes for CASSRGPLAFF.

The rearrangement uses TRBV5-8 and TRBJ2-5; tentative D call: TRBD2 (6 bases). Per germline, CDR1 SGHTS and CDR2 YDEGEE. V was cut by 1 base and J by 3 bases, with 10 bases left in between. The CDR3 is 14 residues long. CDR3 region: CASSLRIAEETQYF. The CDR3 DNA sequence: TGTGCCAGCAGCTTGCGGATAGCGGAAGAGACCCAGTACTTC.